This TCR beta chain was recovered during a study of blood T cell repertoires in COVID-19. Study-level information: There were acute and convalescent COVID-19 samples, and they came from the United States, Italy and Spain. Nucleic acid was either cDNA or gDNA, and it came from T cells, B-cell-depleted T cells, or PBMCs.

The CDR3 has 13 residues. Germline V gene lookup returns CDR1 MNHEY and CDR2 SVGAGI. Trimming took 2 bases from V and 11 from J; bases not matched to a gene: 6. Per the original methods: Estimates of nucleated cell counts were drawn from the amplification of reference gene primers. Sequencing used immunoSEQ multiplex PCR; TCRdb keeps in-frame clones, though not all of them. V and J calls and clone size are as listed in that table; D and trimming were resolved from the DNA. The sample consists of tens of thousands of clones, about four fifths of them appearing once. This clone was seen a handful of times.

Sequencing used peripheral blood. The receptor was isolated from a human donor in a cohort sampled during active COVID-19. The V call is TRBV6-5, the J call TRBJ1-1, with TRBD1 matching 9 bases. The CDR3 DNA reads TGTGCCAGCAGTTACACCGGGACAGGGAGGGCTTTCTTT. As protein: CASSYTGTGRAFF.